A single TCR beta chain is shown here with its context. What it binds is unknown. The CDR3 contains 14 residues. Trimming left V 11 bases short and J 7 bases short, with 21 bases between. CDR1 and CDR2 from the germline V gene are MDHEN and SYDVKM. The authors ran a second PCR of roughly 7 to 11 cycles using a sample-barcoded 5' primer and a J-beta primer mix. TCRdb recomputed calls from the 5' RACE reads with MiXCR, one row per CDR3 protein. Of some 930,000 distinct CDR3 sequences in the sample, 25% to 35% were seen once. The data belong to a study of blood T cells in healthy people across ages. Findings and limits, study-wide: Greater diversity and more naive CD4+ cells were seen in long-lived donors than in aged donors.

The same specimen was also included in a second study, on T cells of mothers and their children.

The receptor comes from a middle-aged woman in good health. The sample taken for sequencing was blood. The chain uses TRBV28 and TRBJ2-1, with D unresolved. CDR3 sequence: CAVGSGHLANEQFF. The CDR3, as DNA: TGTGCCGTCGGTTCGGGCCACCTTGCGAATGAGCAGTTCTTC. The whole variable domain, remainder taken from reference TRBV28 and TRBJ2-1, is DVKVTQSSRYLVKRTGEKVFLECVQDMDHENMFWYRQDPGLGLRLIYFSYDVKMKEKGDIPEGYSVSREKKERFSLILESASTNQTSMYLCAVGSGHLANEQFFGPGTRLTVL.